This entry features one T cell receptor (beta chain) sequence. Its specificity is not known. The CDR3 contains 14 residues. This specimen comes from a study of T cells after yellow fever vaccination. Study details: The SMART-Seq v4 Ultra Low Input method served to prepare the low-cell-number fractions.

Notes on the study in general: Abundant contaminating clonotypes from the bulk population could appear in FACS-sorted repertoires.

Production of TCR cDNA was by 5'RACE template switching, which also added a universal primer site and UMIs. Each CDR3 protein gets one entry after TCRdb re-called the 5' RACE reads with MiXCR. The profile shows about 630,000 distinct CDR3 sequences, roughly 12% of them singletons. The gene calls are TRBV21-1 and TRBJ2-1; the D call in the table, TRBD2, was not verified against the DNA. TRBV21-1 is classified as a pseudogene. The specimen comprised PBMCs, sampled on the day of the yellow fever booster vaccination. The TCR was taken from a man aged 30 to 39 who received the YFV17D yellow fever vaccine. The CDR3 spells CASSKLRRRELQFF. The CDR3 DNA reads as TGTGCCAGCAGCAAATTAAGGCGGCGGGAGCTACAGTTCTTC.